The 10 T cell receptor beta chains given below trace back to one sample, sequenced in a study of Graves' ophthalmopathy and Graves' hyperthyroidism. Beta-chain TCR CDR3 regions were amplified from RNA transcripts. A first-round RT-PCR used HTBI primers, followed by a second-round multiplex PCR. In TCRdb, the multiplex PCR reads were re-called with MiXCR into one record per CDR3 protein. The sample consists of some 380,000 distinct CDR3 sequences, 15% of them appearing once. The material sequenced was peripheral blood. All receptors derive from a woman between 18 and 30 years old with stable Graves' hyperthyroidism.

This clonotype was observed at least ten times. The chain employs TRBV6-1 and TRBJ1-5; D gene unclear. The CDR3 totals 14 residues. Germline lookup yields CDR1 MNHNS and CDR2 SASEGT. Trimming left V 7 bases short and J 5 bases short, with 15 bases between. The CDR3 nucleotides are TGTGCCAGCAAGGCCCAACCGAACCATCAGCCCCAGCATTTT. Amino acids: CASKAQPNHQPQHF.

The sample holds many counts of this clonotype. V is TRBV6-5 and J is TRBJ1-2, with 9 bases aligning to TRBD1. CDR1 and CDR2 from the germline V gene are MNHEY and SVGAGI. The CDR3 covers 15 residues. Trimming removed 0 bases from V and 8 bases from J; junction bases left unmatched: 7. The DNA for the CDR3 is TGTGCCAGCAGTTACTCCGGGACAGGGAATGGGGGCTACACCTTC. Protein product: CASSYSGTGNGGYTF.

This clonotype was counted at least ten times. V usage is TRBV9 and J usage is TRBJ1-2; perhaps TRBD1 as D (5 bases). V was trimmed by 0 bases and J by 1 base, leaving 10 bases between them. Germline V CDR1 and CDR2: SGDLS, YYNGEE. This CDR3 has 15 amino acids. The CDR3 is CASSVARDDNYGYTF. The CDR3 DNA is TGTGCCAGCAGCGTAGCCAGGGACGATAACTATGGCTACACCTTC.

This clonotype showed up many times. The chain joins TRBV4-1 to TRBJ1-2, with D possibly TRBD1 on 6 matching bases. Trimming pared 0 bases from V and 6 bases from J, leaving 11 bases between. CDR1 MGHRA and CDR2 YSYEKL come from the germline V gene. The CDR3 is 14 amino acids. CDR3: CASSQDGGMHGYTF. Here the CDR3 DNA reads TGCGCCAGCAGCCAAGATGGGGGCATGCATGGCTACACCTTC.

The J gene is TRBJ2-7, the V gene TRBV11-2, with TRBD2 matching 7 bases. Germline V gene sequence: CDR1 SGHAT, CDR2 FQNNGV. With V trimmed by 1 base and J by 1 base, 10 bases remained unmatched. The length of the CDR3 is 17 residues. The CDR3 DNA follows: TGTGCCAGCAGCTTAGTCCCTAGCGGAGGTACTTCCTACGAGCAGTACTTC. It translates to CASSLVPSGGTSYEQYF.

The chain is built from TRBV6-1 and TRBJ1-5, with 10 bases aligning to TRBD1. The germline V gene encodes CDR1 MNHNS and CDR2 SASEGT. The CDR3 length is 16 residues. V gave up 5 bases and J gave up 3 bases; unmatched junction bases: 7. CDR3 coding DNA: TGTGCCAGCAGTCCTACCGGGACAGGGGTCAATCAGCCCCAGCATTTT. Protein sequence: CASSPTGTGVNQPQHF.

This clonotype showed up many times. This chain links TRBV4-1 with TRBJ1-1; no reliable D call. The CDR3 covers 14 residues. The V end was cut by 3 bases, the J end by 0 bases, with 8 bases between. Germline V lookup: CDR1 MGHRA, CDR2 YSYEKL. The CDR3: CASSQGDMNTEAFF. The CDR3, as DNA: TGCGCCAGCAGCCAGGGAGACATGAACACTGAAGCTTTCTTT.

The chain has TRBV18 and TRBJ2-2; 7 nucleotides line up with TRBD2. The CDR3 contains 15 residues. V lost 3 bases to trimming and J lost 7 bases; unmatched junction nucleotides: 8. CDR1 is KGHSH and CDR2 is LQKENI in the germline V gene. DNA for the CDR3: TGTGCCAGCTCACCGTCCACTAGCGAGGTCGGGGAGCTGTTTTTT. It codes for CASSPSTSEVGELFF.

In this sample, this clonotype turned up many times. One junction end does not reproduce the germline sequence, and a read error may be involved. The chain recombines TRBV7-2 with TRBJ2-7, with 7 bases that match TRBD1. The germline V gene encodes CDR1 SGHTA and CDR2 FQGNSA. There are 13 residues in the CDR3. The CDR3 protein is CASSLGQGDRTHF. DNA of the CDR3: TGTGCCAGCAGCTTAGGGCAGGGGGATAGGACGCACTTC. Looking up the rest from reference TRBV7-2 and TRBJ2-7 gives the full variable domain: GAGVSQSPSNKVTEKGKDVELRCDPISGHTALYWYRQSLGQGLEFLIYFQGNSAPDKSGLPSDRFSAERTGGSVSTLTIQRTQQEDSAVYLCASSLGQGDRTHFGPGTRLTVT.

V is TRBV30 and J is TRBJ1-1; D is ambiguous. CDR1 and CDR2 from the germline V gene are GTSNPN and SVGIG (reference sequence). The length of the CDR3 is 11 residues. Trimming shortened V by 1 base and J by 9 bases, and 9 bases separated the two germline ends. CDR3 nucleotides: TGTGCCTGGAGTGAGGAAAGGAAAGCTTTCTTT. Encoded protein: CAWSEERKAFF.